This T cell receptor (beta chain) emerged from a study of T cells in women clearing cervical HPV infection. As for the study in general: Women with histologically confirmed HPV16-related CIN3 or worse, 2 with invasive cancer, served as cases. Controls gave blood once infection was undetectable; cases at lesion identification. Whole-study findings and limits: Cases carried less TRBV6-7 than controls: approximately 0.1% versus 0.16%.

Assay used: immunoSEQ multiplex PCR; TCRdb lists only in-frame clones, some missing. This table lists around 48,000 clones. CDR3 length: 15 amino acids. Trimming pared 6 bases from V and 6 bases from J, leaving 18 bases between. CDR1 LNHNV and CDR2 YYDKDF come from the germline V gene (reference sequence). Remarks on this clone: No antigen is known for it. Read coverage stops 3 residues before the CDR3 terminus; the germline J gene supplies the remainder.

The chain couples TRBV15 to TRBJ1-5; D is possibly TRBD1 (5 bases). Input material: blood buffy coat. This receptor was identified in a woman aged 18-70 years with a cervical HPV16 infection that either progressed to CIN3+ or cleared (not recorded which). CDR3 sequence: CATSSDPGYRQPQHF. Partial CDR3 DNA: TGTGCCACCAGTTCCGACCCAGGGTATCGTCAGCCC.